The T cell receptor (beta chain) under discussion was sequenced for a study of prognosis after radiotherapy for stage I lung cancer. Study overall: As radiotherapy, SBRT was administered in 3 to 5 fractions with a biologically effective dose of at least 100 Gy. Study-wide results and limits: There was no determination made of whether the expanded TCR clones were tumor-specific.

Amplification of TCR beta CDR3 from genomic DNA used two-round multiplex PCR. The first PCR round targeted every TRBV and TRBJ gene with specific primers. Each CDR3 protein gets one entry after TCRdb re-called the multiplex PCR reads with MiXCR. The sample carries some 13,000 distinct CDR3 sequences, 47% recorded once. There are many counts of this clonotype. The antigen is undetermined. Trimming cost V 6 bases and J 6 bases, with 11 bases left between them. Germline values: CDR1 KGHDR, CDR2 SFDVKD. The CDR3 extends over 13 amino acids. Investigators drew six milliliters of peripheral blood at each of two time points.

Source: PBMCs, taken before or after stereotactic body radiation therapy (not recorded which). The gene calls are TRBV24-1 and TRBJ1-5, with D hard to call. This receptor was taken from a donor over 45 with non-small cell lung cancer. The CDR3 coding sequence is TGTGCCACCAGTTTCAATGCCGTTCAGCCCCAGCATTTT. Its protein product is CATSFNAVQPQHF.